The 32 T cell receptor beta chains given below trace back to one sample, sequenced in a study of T cell responses to AZD1222 COVID-19 vaccine. This table comes from immunoSEQ multiplex PCR, and its TCRdb copy is limited to in-frame clones, with some not included. The table lists 54,000 or so clones, around nine tenths of them singletons. The sequenced sample was peripheral blood, obtained on day 0 of AZD1222 vaccination. The receptors shown here come from an adult in good health.

The rearrangement links TRBV5-1 to TRBJ2-1, with 10 bases lining up with TRBD1. V lost 4 bases to trimming and J lost 5 bases; unmatched junction nucleotides: 6. The CDR3 covers 15 residues. CDR1 SGHRS and CDR2 YFSETQ come from the germline V gene. DNA of the CDR3: TGCGCCAGCAGCCCCGGGACAGGGGTCGACAATGAGCAGTTCTTC. Its translation is CASSPGTGVDNEQFF.

The V call is TRBV27, the J call TRBJ2-3; 9 positions agree with TRBD1. The CDR3 contains 17 residues. J was trimmed by 0 bases and V by 6 bases; bases with no gene match: 10. Germline-derived CDR1 and CDR2 are MNHEY and SMNVEV (reference sequence). CDR3 nucleotides: TGTGCCAGCAGATGGGCCGGGACAGGGAAAAGCACAGATACGCAGTATTTT. It translates to CASRWAGTGKSTDTQYF.

The chain carries TRBV6-1 and TRBJ2-3, with a weak D call TRBD2 (5 bases). Germline-derived CDR1 and CDR2 are MNHNS and SASEGT. Trimming took 3 bases from V and 9 from J, leaving 10 bases between them. This CDR3 has 12 amino acids. CDR3 sequence (DNA): TGTGCCAGCAGTGATGGGGAGAGCACGCAGTATTTT. Translating gives CASSDGESTQYF.

The rearrangement uses TRBV15 and TRBJ1-1; D may be TRBD1 (5 bases). The germline gives CDR1 LNHNV, CDR2 YYDKDF (reference sequence). V lost 6 bases to trimming and J lost 4 bases, with 18 bases between them. The CDR3 spans 15 residues. This CDR3 is CATRQETNLGTEAFF. In DNA form, the CDR3 reads TGTGCCACCAGACAGGAGACTAACCTGGGCACTGAAGCTTTCTTT.

This chain uses TRBV19 with TRBJ1-1, with a tentative D call TRBD1 (6 bases). Deletions cut 1 base from V and 3 bases from J, with 9 bases between. CDR1 is LNHDA, CDR2 SQIVND, per germline (reference sequence). The CDR3 runs to 14 residues. CDR3 in amino acids: CASSIVGADTEAFF. The CDR3 region has the DNA TGTGCCAGTAGTATAGTGGGGGCGGACACTGAAGCTTTCTTT.

This clone was counted a single time. This rearrangement joins TRBV3-1 (or the pseudogene TRBV3-2) to TRBJ2-1; the D gene is possibly TRBD1 (6 bases). V was clipped by 5 bases and J by 0 bases, with 14 bases between them. CDR1 LGHDT and CDR2 YNNKEL come from the germline V gene (reference sequence). The CDR3 is 16 amino acids. The CDR3 DNA is TGTGCCAGCAGCGAAAGACTCAGGGGCTCCTACAATGAGCAGTTCTTC. This translates into CASSERLRGSYNEQFF.

The chain combines TRBV5-1 with TRBJ1-5, with TRBD1 matching 7 bases. Per germline, CDR1 SGHRS and CDR2 YFSETQ. V was clipped by 0 bases and J by 5 bases; unmatched bases: 5. The CDR3 is 15 amino acids. The CDR3 is CASSLEGARYQPQHF. CDR3 DNA sequence: TGCGCCAGCAGCTTGGAGGGGGCAAGGTATCAGCCCCAGCATTTT. The variable domain in full, with the rest retrieved from reference TRBV5-1 and TRBJ1-5, is KAGVTQTPRYLIKTRGQQVTLSCSPISGHRSVSWYQQTPGQGLQFLFEYFSETQRNKGNFPGRFSGRQFSNSRSEMNVSTLELGDSALYLCASSLEGARYQPQHFGDGTRLSIL.

The J gene is TRBJ1-4, the V gene TRBV5-1, with a possible D match to TRBD1 (6 bases). V gave up 3 bases and J gave up 5 bases, with 14 bases separating them. This CDR3 has 15 residues. Germline V gene sequence: CDR1 SGHRS, CDR2 YFSETQ. The CDR3 protein is CASSSHQGLNEKLFF. The CDR3 DNA sequence: TGCGCCAGCAGCTCTCATCAGGGGCTGAATGAAAAACTGTTTTTT.

The rearrangement joins TRBV5-1 to TRBJ1-6, with D perhaps matching TRBD1 (5 bases). Germline CDR1 and CDR2: SGHRS and YFSETQ. This CDR3 has 15 residues. V was shortened by 3 bases and J by 2 bases, with 9 bases between the two germline ends. The CDR3 sequence: CASSSGGAYNSPLHF. Here the CDR3 DNA reads TGCGCCAGCAGCTCTGGGGGGGCCTATAATTCACCCCTCCACTTT.

The chain links TRBV4-2 to TRBJ1-2; no clear D gene. Trimming shortened V by 1 base and J by 1 base, and 10 bases separated the two germline ends. Germline V gene lookup returns CDR1 LGHNA and CDR2 YNFKEQ. This CDR3 region has 15 residues. The CDR3 here is CASSQGITSNYGYTF. In DNA, the CDR3 is TGTGCCAGCAGCCAAGGGATTACAAGTAACTATGGCTACACCTTC.

The V gene is TRBV7-8, the J gene TRBJ1-4; D might be TRBD1 (6 bases). V gave up 3 bases and J gave up 6 bases, with 11 bases separating them. The CDR3 is 14 amino acids. CDR1 is SGHVS, CDR2 FQNEAQ, per germline. The CDR3 coding sequence is TGTGCCAGCAGCTTGCAAAGGGGGGATGAAAAACTGTTTTTT. This translates into CASSLQRGDEKLFF.

This clone was seen once. The chain joins TRBV6-5 to TRBJ1-2; a possible D gene is TRBD1 (6 bases). The length of the CDR3 is 13 residues. Per the germline V gene, CDR1 is MNHEY and CDR2 is SVGAGI. With 6 bases removed from V and 8 bases from J, the gap between germline ends came to 16 bases. This chain's CDR3 is CASRVGGRVGYTF. CDR3 nucleotide sequence: TGTGCCAGCAGAGTAGGGGGAAGAGTAGGCTACACCTTC.

The gene calls are TRBV28 and TRBJ1-5, with TRBD1 as a possible D gene (6 bases). Germline values: CDR1 MDHEN, CDR2 SYDVKM. The CDR3 has 15 residues. Trimming stripped 3 bases from V and 6 bases from J, with 15 bases between. As DNA, the CDR3 is TGTGCCAGCAGTTTCCCAGGGGAGGGCAGTCAGCCCCAGCATTTT. It encodes CASSFPGEGSQPQHF.

This rearrangement joins TRBV6-5 to TRBJ2-7; possibly TRBD2 for D (6 bases). Germline loops: CDR1 MNHEY, CDR2 SVGAGI. The CDR3 runs 13 residues. The germline V and J ends were trimmed by 4 bases and 3 bases, with 10 bases remaining between them. The CDR3 coding sequence is TGTGCCAGCAGTTCGGGACTGCTCTACGAGCAGTACTTC. This gives the protein CASSSGLLYEQYF.

The gene calls are TRBV5-1 and TRBJ1-4, with D maybe TRBD1 (6 bases). Trimming removed 5 bases from V and 2 bases from J, with 13 bases in between. CDR3 length equals 15 residues. Germline-derived CDR1 and CDR2 are SGHRS and YFSETQ. DNA for the CDR3: TGCGCCAGCAGTTCTGCAGGGGTTACTAATGAAAAACTGTTTTTT. It specifies CASSSAGVTNEKLFF.

The chain uses TRBV4-3 and TRBJ1-1; D possibly corresponds to TRBD1 (5 bases). CDR1 and CDR2 (germline): LGHNA, YSLEER. V dropped 9 bases and J dropped 1 base, with 12 bases sitting between them. The CDR3 has 13 residues. DNA of the CDR3: TGCGCCAGTAACCGGGACGGGAACACTGAAGCTTTCTTT. It is translated as CASNRDGNTEAFF.

V is TRBV12-3 or TRBV12-4 and J is TRBJ1-1; D gene unclear. Trimming removed 6 bases from V and 1 base from J, with 9 bases in between. The CDR3 contains 13 residues. This chain's CDR3 is CASRRNRNTEAFF. The CDR3 DNA reads TGTGCCAGCAGGAGAAACAGGAACACTGAAGCTTTCTTT.

The chain is built from TRBV30 and TRBJ2-7; 7 nucleotides agree with TRBD2. The CDR3 loop spans 14 amino acids. V shed 0 bases and J 1 base; nucleotides not matched to a gene: 3. From germline, CDR1 is GTSNPN and CDR2 SVGIG (reference sequence). CDR3 sequence (DNA): TGTGCCTGGAGTGTATCCGGGAGGTCCTACGAGCAGTACTTC. Its translation: CAWSVSGRSYEQYF.

V gene TRBV14 combines with J gene TRBJ2-2; D gene uncertain. Germline values: CDR1 SGHDN, CDR2 FVKESK. The CDR3 runs 15 residues. V gave up 2 bases and J gave up 4 bases, with 11 bases separating them. In DNA form, the CDR3 reads TGTGCCAGCAGCCAATTACGGTCCATCACCGGGGAGCTGTTTTTT. Its protein is CASSQLRSITGELFF. The full variable domain, in which reference TRBV14 and TRBJ2-2 provide the parts outside the CDR3, is EAGVTQFPSHSVIEKGQTVTLRCDPISGHDNLYWYRRVMGKEIKFLLHFVKESKQDESGMPNNRFLAERTGGTYSTLKVQPAELEDSGVYFCASSQLRSITGELFFGEGSRLTVL.

The chain is built from TRBV13 and TRBJ1-4, with D uncertain. Germline lookup yields CDR1 PRHDT and CDR2 FYEKMQ (reference sequence). This CDR3 has 14 residues. The ends were cut back, 0 bases at V and 4 bases at J, with 6 bases in the middle. This CDR3 reads CASSLGRVNEKLFF. The CDR3 coding sequence is TGTGCCAGCAGCTTAGGACGGGTTAATGAAAAACTGTTTTTT. The whole variable domain, remainder taken from reference TRBV13 and TRBJ1-4, is AAGVIQSPRHLIKEKRETATLKCYPIPRHDTVYWYQQGPGQDPQFLISFYEKMQSDKGSIPDRFSAQQFSDYHSELNMSSLELGDSALYFCASSLGRVNEKLFFGSGTQLSVL.

J is TRBJ2-1 and V is TRBV24-1, with 11 bases lining up with TRBD2. The CDR3 covers 19 residues. Trimming removed 3 bases from V and 3 bases from J; junction bases left unmatched: 12. Germline-derived CDR1 and CDR2 are KGHDR and SFDVKD. CDR3 sequence: CATSDLATASGGLYNEQFF. In DNA, the CDR3 is TGTGCCACCAGTGATCTTGCCACGGCTAGCGGGGGGCTCTACAATGAGCAGTTCTTC.

The chain has TRBV19 and TRBJ1-1; TRBD1 agrees at 8 bases. The germline gives CDR1 LNHDA, CDR2 SQIVND (reference sequence). The V gene end was trimmed by 5 bases and the J gene end by 4 bases; junction bases not matched to a gene: 12. This CDR3 contains 16 residues. The CDR3 bases are TGTGCCAGTAGTCCCGGACAGGGATGGATGGGCACTGAAGCTTTCTTT. Amino acids: CASSPGQGWMGTEAFF.

The V call is TRBV27, the J call TRBJ1-1; D is ambiguous. CDR1 is MNHEY, CDR2 SMNVEV, per germline (reference sequence). The CDR3 is 13 amino acids. The V and J ends lost 4 bases and 2 bases respectively, with 8 bases between them. For the CDR3, the DNA is TGTGCCAGCAGTTCACGACACAACACTGAAGCTTTCTTT. Translated, it gives CASSSRHNTEAFF.

The chain carries TRBV4-3 and TRBJ1-2; D might be TRBD1 (6 bases). V gave up 0 bases and J gave up 2 bases, with 13 bases separating them. The CDR3 sequence is 16 residues long. Germline lookup yields CDR1 LGHNA and CDR2 YSLEER. In DNA form, the CDR3 reads TGCGCCAGCAGCCAAGATTCGCTTCAGGGGAACTATGGCTACACCTTC. Protein: CASSQDSLQGNYGYTF.

This rearrangement joins TRBV5-1 to TRBJ2-2; TRBD1 matches 9 bases. This CDR3 has 15 amino acids. The V and J ends lost 4 bases and 5 bases, in that order; junction bases with no gene match: 6. Germline CDR1 is SGHRS and CDR2 is YFSETQ. Here the CDR3 DNA reads TGCGCCAGCAGCGTAGACAGGGGGAGTACCGGGGAGCTGTTTTTT. The encoded protein is CASSVDRGSTGELFF.

The V gene is TRBV10-3, the J gene TRBJ2-5; D is possibly TRBD1 or TRBD2 (5 bases each). Germline V CDR1 and CDR2: ENHRY, SYGVKD. Trimming cost V 6 bases and J 7 bases, with 18 bases left between them. The CDR3 totals 14 residues. CDR3 in DNA: TGTGCCATCAGGACAGATGCGGGTTCAGGGACCCAGTACTTC. Translated: CAIRTDAGSGTQYF.

The V gene is TRBV15, the J gene TRBJ2-3; no reliable D call. The germline CDR1 and CDR2 sequences are LNHNV and YYDKDF (reference sequence). V dropped 0 bases and J dropped 8 bases, with 6 bases sitting between them. CDR3 length equals 12 residues. The CDR3 spells CATSRDLVTQYF. In DNA, the CDR3 is TGTGCCACCAGCAGAGATCTAGTTACGCAGTATTTT.

In this sample, this clone turned up once. The V gene is TRBV5-5, the J gene TRBJ1-3, with D hard to call. V lost 2 bases and J lost 3, with 0 bases in between. The germline V gene has CDR1 SGHKS and CDR2 YYEKEE (reference sequence). CDR3 length equals 11 residues. CDR3: CASSFGNTIYF. The CDR3 nucleotides read TGTGCCAGCAGCTTTGGAAACACCATATATTTT.

The chain employs TRBV7-9 and TRBJ2-7, with 10 bases matching TRBD1. The V gene end was trimmed by 6 bases and the J gene end by 2 bases; junction bases not matched to a gene: 7. This CDR3 comprises 15 residues. CDR1 and CDR2 from the germline V gene are SEHNR and FQNEAQ (reference sequence). The CDR3 DNA reads TGTGCCAGCAGTGGGGGCGGGACAGGGGCCTACGAGCAGTACTTC. Residues: CASSGGGTGAYEQYF.

The J gene is TRBJ2-3, the V gene TRBV5-1, with D possibly matching TRBD2 (7 bases). Germline loops: CDR1 SGHRS, CDR2 YFSETQ. Deletions cut 3 bases from V and 6 bases from J, with 20 bases between. This CDR3 spans 16 amino acids. The CDR3 DNA sequence: TGCGCCAGCAGCTCTGTGGGGGGGGCTTTGCCCGATACGCAGTATTTT. Amino acid sequence: CASSSVGGALPDTQYF.

This sequence joins TRBV2 and TRBJ2-3; 10 nucleotides line up with TRBD2. Unmatched junction bases numbered 13, after V lost 7 bases and J lost 0 bases. Germline V gene sequence: CDR1 SNHLY, CDR2 FYNNEI. The CDR3 length is 18 residues. The CDR3, as DNA: TGTGCCAGCATGAAGCGGGGGGGTAGCCAACCCAGCACAGATACGCAGTATTTT. It is translated as CASMKRGGSQPSTDTQYF.

The gene calls are TRBV3-1 (or the pseudogene TRBV3-2) and TRBJ1-1; D uncertain. The CDR3 consists of 15 residues. V gave up 4 bases and J gave up 0 bases, with 12 bases separating them. Germline CDR1 LGHDT, CDR2 YNNKEL (reference sequence). The DNA for the CDR3 is TGTGCCAGCAGCCCCGAGGCGGTCGTGAACACTGAAGCTTTCTTT. This gives the protein CASSPEAVVNTEAFF.